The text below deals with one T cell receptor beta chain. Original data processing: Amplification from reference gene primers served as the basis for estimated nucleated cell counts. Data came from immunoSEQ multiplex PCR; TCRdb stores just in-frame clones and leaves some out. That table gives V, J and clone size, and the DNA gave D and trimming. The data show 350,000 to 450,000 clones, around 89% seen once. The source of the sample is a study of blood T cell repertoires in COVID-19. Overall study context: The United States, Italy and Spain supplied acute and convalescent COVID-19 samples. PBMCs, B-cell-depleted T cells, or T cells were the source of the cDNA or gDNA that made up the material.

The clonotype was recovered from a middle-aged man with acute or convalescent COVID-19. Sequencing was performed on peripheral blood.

The CDR3 nucleotides are TGTGCCAGCAGGGACGGACCGGGGCAGGGGGCGCGGGGCTACACCTTC. It codes for CASRDGPGQGARGYTF. This chain connects TRBV27 to TRBJ1-2; 8 bases are shared with TRBD1. V shed 6 bases, J shed 8 bases, and the junction held 17 bases outside the gene matches. CDR1 is MNHEY and CDR2 is SMNVEV in the germline V gene (reference sequence). This CDR3 contains 16 residues.